This T cell receptor beta chain derives from a study of blood T cell repertoires in COVID-19. At the level of the study: The study drew acute and convalescent COVID-19 samples from the United States, Italy and Spain. Nucleic acid was either cDNA or gDNA, and it came from T cells, B-cell-depleted T cells, or PBMCs.

The CDR3 is 13 residues long. V lost 6 bases, J lost 8 bases, and 13 bases lay in between. Germline V gene data show CDR1 as LGHDT and CDR2 as YNNKEL (reference sequence). Source study methods: The authors estimated nucleated cell counts from reference gene primer amplification. Profiling relied on immunoSEQ multiplex PCR, and the TCRdb table lists in-frame clones only, not all of them. V, J and clone size derive from that table, while D and trimming were established from the DNA sequence. The sample has under 300,000 clones; about four fifths are singletons. The TCR comes from a woman aged 50 to 65 who had recovered from COVID-19. Sequencing was performed on peripheral blood. V gene TRBV3-1 (or the pseudogene TRBV3-2) combines with J gene TRBJ1-4; D call uncertain. CDR3 in amino acids: CASSHRGGEKLFF. CDR3 nucleotides: TGTGCCAGCAGTCACCGGGGAGGAGAAAAACTGTTTTTT.